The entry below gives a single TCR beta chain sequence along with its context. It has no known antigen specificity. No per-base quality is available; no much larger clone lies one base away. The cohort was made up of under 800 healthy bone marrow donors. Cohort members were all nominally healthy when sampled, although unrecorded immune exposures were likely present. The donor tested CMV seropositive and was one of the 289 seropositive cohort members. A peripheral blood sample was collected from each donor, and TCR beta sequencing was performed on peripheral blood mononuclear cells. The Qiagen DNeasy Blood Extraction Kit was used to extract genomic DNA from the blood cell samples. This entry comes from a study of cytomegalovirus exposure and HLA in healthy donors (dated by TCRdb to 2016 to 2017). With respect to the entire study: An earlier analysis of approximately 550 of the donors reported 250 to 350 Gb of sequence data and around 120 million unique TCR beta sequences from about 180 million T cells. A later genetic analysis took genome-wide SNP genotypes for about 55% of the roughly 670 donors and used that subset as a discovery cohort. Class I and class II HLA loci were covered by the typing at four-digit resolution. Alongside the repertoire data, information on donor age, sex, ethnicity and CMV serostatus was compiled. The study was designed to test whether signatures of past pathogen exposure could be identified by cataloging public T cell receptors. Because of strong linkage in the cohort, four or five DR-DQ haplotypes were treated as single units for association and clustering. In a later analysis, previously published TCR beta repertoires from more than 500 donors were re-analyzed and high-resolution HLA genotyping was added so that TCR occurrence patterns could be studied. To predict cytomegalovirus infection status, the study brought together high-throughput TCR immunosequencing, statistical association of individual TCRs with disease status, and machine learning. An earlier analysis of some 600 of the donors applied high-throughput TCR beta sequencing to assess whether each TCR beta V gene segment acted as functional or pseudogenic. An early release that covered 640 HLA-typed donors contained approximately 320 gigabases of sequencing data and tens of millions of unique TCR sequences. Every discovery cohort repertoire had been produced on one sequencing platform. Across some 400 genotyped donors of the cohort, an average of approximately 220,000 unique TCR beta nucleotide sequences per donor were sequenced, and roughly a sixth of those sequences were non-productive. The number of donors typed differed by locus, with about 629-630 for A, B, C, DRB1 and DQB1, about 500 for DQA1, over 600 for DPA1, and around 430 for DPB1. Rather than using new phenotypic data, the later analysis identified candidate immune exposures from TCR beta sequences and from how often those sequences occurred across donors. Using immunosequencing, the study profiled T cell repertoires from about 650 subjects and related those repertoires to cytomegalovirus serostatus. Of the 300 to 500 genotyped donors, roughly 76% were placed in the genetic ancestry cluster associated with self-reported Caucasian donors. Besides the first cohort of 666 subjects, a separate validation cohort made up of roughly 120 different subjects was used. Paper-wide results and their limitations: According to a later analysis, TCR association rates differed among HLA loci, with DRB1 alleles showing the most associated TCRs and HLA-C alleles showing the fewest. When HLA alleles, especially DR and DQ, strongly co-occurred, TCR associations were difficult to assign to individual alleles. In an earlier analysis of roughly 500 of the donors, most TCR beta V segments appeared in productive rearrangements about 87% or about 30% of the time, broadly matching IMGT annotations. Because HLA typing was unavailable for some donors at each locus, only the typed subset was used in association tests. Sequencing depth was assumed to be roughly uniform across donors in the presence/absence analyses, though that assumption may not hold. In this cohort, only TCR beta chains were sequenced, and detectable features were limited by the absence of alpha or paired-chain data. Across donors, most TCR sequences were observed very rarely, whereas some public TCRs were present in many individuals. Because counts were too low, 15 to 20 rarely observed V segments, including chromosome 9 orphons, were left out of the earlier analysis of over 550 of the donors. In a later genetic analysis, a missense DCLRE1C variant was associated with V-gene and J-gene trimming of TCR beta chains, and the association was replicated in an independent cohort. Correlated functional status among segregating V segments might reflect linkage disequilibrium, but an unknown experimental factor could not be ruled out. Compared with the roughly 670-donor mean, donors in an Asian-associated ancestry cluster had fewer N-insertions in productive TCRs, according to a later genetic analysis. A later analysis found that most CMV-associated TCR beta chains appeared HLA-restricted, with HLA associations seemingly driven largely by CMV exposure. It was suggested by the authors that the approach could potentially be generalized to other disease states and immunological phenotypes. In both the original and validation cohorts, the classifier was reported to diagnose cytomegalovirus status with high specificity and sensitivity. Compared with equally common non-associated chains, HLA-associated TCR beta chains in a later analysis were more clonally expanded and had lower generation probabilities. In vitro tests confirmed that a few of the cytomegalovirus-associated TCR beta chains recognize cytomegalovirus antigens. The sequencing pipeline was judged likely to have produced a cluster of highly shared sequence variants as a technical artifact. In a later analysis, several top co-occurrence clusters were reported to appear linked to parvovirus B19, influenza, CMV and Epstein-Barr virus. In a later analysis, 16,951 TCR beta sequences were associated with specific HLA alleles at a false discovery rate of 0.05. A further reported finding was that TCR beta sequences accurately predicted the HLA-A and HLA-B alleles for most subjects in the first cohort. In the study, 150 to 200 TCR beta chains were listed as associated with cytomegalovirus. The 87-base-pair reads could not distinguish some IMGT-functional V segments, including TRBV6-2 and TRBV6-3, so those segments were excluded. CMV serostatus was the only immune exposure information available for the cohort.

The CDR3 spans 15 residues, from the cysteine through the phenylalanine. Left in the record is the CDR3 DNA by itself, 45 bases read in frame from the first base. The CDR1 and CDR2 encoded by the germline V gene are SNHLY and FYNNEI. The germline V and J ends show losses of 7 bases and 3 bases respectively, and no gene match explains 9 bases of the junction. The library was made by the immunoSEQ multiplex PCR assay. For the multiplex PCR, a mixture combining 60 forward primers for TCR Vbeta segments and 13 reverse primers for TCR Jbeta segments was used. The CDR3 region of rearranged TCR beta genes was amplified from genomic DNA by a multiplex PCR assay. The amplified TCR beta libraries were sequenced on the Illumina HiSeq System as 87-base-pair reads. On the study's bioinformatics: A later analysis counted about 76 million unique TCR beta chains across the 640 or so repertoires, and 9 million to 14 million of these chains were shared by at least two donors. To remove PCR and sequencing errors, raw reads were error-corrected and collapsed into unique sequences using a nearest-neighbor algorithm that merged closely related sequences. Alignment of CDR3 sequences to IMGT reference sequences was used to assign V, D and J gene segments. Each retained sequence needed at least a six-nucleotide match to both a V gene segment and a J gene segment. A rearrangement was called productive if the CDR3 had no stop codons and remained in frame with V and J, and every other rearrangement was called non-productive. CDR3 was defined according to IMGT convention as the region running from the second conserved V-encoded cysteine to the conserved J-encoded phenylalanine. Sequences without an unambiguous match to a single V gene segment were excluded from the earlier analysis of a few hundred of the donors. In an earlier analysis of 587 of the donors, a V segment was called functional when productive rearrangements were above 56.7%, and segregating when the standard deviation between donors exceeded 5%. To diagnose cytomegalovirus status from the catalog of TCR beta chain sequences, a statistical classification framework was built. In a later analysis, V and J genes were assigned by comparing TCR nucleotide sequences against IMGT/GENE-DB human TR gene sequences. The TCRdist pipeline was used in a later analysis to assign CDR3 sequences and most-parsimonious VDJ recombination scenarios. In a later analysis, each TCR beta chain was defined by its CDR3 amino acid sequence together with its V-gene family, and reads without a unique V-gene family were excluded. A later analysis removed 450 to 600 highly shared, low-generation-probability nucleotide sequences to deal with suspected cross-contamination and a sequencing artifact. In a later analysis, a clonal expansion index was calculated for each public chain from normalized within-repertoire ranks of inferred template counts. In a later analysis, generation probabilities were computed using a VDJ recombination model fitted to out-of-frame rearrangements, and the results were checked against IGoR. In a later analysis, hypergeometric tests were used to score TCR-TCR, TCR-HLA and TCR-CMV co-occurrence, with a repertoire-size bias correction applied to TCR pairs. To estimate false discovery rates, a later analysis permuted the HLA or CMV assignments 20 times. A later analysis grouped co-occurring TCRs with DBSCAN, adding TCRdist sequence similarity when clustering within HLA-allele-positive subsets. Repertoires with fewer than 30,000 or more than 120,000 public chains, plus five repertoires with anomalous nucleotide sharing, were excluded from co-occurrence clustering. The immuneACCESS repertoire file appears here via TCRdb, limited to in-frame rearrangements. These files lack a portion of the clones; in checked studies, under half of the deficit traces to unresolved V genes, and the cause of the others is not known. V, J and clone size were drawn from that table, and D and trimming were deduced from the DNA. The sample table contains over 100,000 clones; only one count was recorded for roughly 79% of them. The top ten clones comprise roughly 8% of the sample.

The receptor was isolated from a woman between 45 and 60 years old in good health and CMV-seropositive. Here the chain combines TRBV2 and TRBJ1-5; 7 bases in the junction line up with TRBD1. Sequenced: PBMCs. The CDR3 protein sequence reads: CASNQEGGFNQPQHF. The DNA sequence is TGTGCCAGCAACCAGGAAGGGGGCTTCAATCAGCCCCAGCATTTT.